The TCR beta chain described here comes from a study of blood T cell repertoires in COVID-19. The wider study: Symptom resolution, clearance, or two negative PCRs marked donors in Cohort 3 as recovered. Sites across the United States, Italy and Spain contributed samples from acute and convalescent COVID-19.

This clone appeared a single time. Source study methods: By means of reference gene primer amplification, nucleated cell counts were estimated. Sequencing used immunoSEQ multiplex PCR; TCRdb keeps in-frame clones, though not all of them. V, J and clone size reflect that table, while D and trimming were determined from the DNA. The sample holds more than 300,000 clones, about 90% seen once. Sequencing was performed on PBMCs or T cells enriched from blood (not recorded which). The TCR comes from a man between 35 and 55 years old in a cohort exposed to, infected with or recovered from COVID-19 (not recorded which).

CDR3 sequence reads: CASSETLAGERETQYF. The CDR3, as DNA: TGTGCCAGCAGTGAAACTCTAGCGGGAGAACGAGAGACCCAGTACTTC. V gene TRBV6-1 combines with J gene TRBJ2-5; TRBD2 matches 10 bases. From germline, CDR1 is MNHNS and CDR2 SASEGT. Germline trimming cut 2 bases from V and 4 bases from J; bases unmatched to any gene: 7. CDR3 length equals 16 residues.